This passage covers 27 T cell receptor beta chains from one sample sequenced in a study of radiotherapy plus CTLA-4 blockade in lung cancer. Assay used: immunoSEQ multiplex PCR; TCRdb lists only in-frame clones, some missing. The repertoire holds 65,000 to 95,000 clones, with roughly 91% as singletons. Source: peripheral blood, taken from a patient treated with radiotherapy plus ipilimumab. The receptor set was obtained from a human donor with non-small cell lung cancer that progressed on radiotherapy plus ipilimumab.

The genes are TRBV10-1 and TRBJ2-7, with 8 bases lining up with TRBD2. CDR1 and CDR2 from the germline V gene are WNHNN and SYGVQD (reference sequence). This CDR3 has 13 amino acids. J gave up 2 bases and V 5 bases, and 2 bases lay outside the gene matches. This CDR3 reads CASSSSGTYEQYF. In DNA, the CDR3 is TGCGCCAGCAGTAGTAGCGGGACCTACGAGCAGTACTTC.

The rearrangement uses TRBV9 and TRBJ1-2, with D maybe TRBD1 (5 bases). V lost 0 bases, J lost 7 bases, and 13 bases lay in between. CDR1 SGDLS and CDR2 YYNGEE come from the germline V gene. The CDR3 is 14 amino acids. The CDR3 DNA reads TGTGCCAGCAGCGTAGGAGGAACAGGCGGTGGCTACACCTTC. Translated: CASSVGGTGGGYTF.

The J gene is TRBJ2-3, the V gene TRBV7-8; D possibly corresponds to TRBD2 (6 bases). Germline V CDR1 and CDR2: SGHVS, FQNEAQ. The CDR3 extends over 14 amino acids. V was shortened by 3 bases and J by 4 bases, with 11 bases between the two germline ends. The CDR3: CASSLAAGSDTQYF. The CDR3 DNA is TGTGCCAGCAGCTTGGCAGCGGGTTCAGATACGCAGTATTTT.

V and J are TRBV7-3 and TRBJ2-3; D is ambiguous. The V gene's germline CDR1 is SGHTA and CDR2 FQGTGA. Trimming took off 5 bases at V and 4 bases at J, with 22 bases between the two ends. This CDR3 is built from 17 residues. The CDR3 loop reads CASSLDLRAPGADTQYF. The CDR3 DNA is TGTGCCAGCAGCCTCGATCTAAGGGCGCCCGGCGCAGATACGCAGTATTTT.

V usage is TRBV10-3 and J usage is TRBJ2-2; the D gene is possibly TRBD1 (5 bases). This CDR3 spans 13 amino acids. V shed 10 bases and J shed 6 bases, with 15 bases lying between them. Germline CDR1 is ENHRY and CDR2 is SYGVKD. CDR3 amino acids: CATEGVGSGELFF. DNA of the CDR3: TGTGCCACCGAAGGGGTCGGTTCCGGGGAGCTGTTTTTT.

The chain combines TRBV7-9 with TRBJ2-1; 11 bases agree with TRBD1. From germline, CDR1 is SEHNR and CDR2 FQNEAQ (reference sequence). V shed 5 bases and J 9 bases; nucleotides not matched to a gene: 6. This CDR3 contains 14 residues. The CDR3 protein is CASSRGQGAGEQFF. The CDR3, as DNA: TGTGCCAGCAGCCGCGGACAGGGGGCGGGTGAGCAGTTCTTC.

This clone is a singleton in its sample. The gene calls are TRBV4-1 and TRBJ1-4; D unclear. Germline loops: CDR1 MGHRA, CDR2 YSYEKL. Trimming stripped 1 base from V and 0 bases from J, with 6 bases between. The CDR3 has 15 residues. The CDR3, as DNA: TGCGCCAGCAGCCAAGCTCGGTCAACTAATGAAAAACTGTTTTTT. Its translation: CASSQARSTNEKLFF.

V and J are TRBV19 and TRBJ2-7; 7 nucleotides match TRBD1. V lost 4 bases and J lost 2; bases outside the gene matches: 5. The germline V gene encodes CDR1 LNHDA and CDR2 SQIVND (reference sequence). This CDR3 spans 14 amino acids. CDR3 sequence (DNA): TGTGCCAGTAGTAGTTGGGACAGAACCTACGAGCAGTACTTC. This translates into CASSSWDRTYEQYF. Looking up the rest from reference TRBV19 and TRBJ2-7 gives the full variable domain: DGGITQSPKYLFRKEGQNVTLSCEQNLNHDAMYWYRQDPGQGLRLIYYSQIVNDFQKGDIAEGYSVSREKKESFPLTVTSAQKNPTAFYLCASSSWDRTYEQYFGPGTRLTVT.

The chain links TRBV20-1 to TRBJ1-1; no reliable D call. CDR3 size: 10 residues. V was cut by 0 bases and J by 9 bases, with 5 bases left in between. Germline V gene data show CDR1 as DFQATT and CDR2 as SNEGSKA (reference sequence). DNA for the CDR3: TGCAGTGCTAGAGATCTTAAAGCTTTCTTT. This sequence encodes CSARDLKAFF.

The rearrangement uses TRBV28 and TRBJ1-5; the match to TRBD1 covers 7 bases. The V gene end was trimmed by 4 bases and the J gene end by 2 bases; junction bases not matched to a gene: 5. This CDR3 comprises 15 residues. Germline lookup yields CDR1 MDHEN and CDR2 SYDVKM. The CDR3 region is CASSSGQIGNQPQHF. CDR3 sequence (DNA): TGTGCCAGCAGTTCGGGACAGATCGGCAATCAGCCCCAGCATTTT.

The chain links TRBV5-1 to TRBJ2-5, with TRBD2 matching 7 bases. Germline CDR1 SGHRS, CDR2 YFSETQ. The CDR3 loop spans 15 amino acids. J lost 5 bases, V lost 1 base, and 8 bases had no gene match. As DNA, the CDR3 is TGCGCCAGCAGCTTGCTAGGCGGGAGCGAGGAGACCCAGTACTTC. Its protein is CASSLLGGSEETQYF.

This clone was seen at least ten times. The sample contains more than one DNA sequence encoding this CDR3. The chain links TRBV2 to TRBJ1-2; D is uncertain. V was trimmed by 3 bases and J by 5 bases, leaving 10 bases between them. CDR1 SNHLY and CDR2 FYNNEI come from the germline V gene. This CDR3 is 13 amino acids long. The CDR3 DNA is TGTGCCAGCAGTGAGGTCGGCAGTTATGGCTACACCTTC. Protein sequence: CASSEVGSYGYTF.

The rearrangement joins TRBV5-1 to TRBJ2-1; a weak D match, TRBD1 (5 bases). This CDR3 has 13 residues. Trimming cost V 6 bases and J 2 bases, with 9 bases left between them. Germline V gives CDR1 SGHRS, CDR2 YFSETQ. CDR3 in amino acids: CASKAGTYNEQFF. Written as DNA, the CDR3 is TGCGCCAGCAAGGCAGGGACCTACAATGAGCAGTTCTTC.

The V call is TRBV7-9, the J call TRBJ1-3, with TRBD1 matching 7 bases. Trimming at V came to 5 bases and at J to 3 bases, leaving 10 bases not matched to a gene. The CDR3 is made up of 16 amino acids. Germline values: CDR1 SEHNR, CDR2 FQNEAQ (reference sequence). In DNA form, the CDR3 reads TGTGCCAGCAGCCCCAAGGGACAGATTGATGGAAACACCATATATTTT. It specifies CASSPKGQIDGNTIYF.

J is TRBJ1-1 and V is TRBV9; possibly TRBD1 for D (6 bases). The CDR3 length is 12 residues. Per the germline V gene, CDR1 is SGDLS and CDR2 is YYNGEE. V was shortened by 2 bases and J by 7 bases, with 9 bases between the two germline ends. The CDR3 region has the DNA TGTGCCAGCAGCGTGTCAGGGGATGAAGCTTTCTTT. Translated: CASSVSGDEAFF. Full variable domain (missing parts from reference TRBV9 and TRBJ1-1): DSGVTQTPKHLITATGQRVTLRCSPRSGDLSVYWYQQSLDQGLQFLIQYYNGEERAKGNILERFSAQQFPDLHSELNLSSLELGDSALYFCASSVSGDEAFFGQGTRLTVV.

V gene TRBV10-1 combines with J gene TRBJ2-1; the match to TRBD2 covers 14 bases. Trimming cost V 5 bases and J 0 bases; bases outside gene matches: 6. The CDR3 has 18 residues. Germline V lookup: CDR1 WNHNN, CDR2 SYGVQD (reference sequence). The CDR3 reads CASSRTTSGRASYNEQFF. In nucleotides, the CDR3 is TGCGCCAGCAGTCGCACGACTAGCGGGAGGGCCTCCTACAATGAGCAGTTCTTC.

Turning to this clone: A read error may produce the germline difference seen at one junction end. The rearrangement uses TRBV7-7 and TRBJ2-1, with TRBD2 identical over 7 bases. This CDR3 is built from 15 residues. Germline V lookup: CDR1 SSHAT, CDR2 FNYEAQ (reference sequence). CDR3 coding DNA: TGTGCTAGCAGCTTAGGCGGGAGTGCTTTTGATGAGCAGTTCTTC. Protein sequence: CASSLGGSAFDEQFF.

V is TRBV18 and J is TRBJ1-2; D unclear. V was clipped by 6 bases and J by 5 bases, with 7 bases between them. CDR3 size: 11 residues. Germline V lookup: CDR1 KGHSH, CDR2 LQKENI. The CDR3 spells CASSSDYGYTF. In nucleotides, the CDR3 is TGTGCCAGCTCGTCCGATTATGGCTACACCTTC.

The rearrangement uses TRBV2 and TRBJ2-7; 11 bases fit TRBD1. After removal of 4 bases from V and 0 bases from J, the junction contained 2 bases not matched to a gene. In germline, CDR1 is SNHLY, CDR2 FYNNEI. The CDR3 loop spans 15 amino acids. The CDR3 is CASSVGQGASYEQYV. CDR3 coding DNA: TGTGCCAGCAGTGTTGGACAGGGGGCCTCCTACGAGCAGTACGTC.

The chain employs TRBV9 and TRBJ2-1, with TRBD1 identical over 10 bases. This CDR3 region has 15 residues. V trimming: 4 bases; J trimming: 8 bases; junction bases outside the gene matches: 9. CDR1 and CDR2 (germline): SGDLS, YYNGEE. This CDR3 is CASSPAGQGMDEQFF. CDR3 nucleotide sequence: TGTGCCAGCAGCCCAGCGGGACAGGGGATGGATGAGCAGTTCTTC.

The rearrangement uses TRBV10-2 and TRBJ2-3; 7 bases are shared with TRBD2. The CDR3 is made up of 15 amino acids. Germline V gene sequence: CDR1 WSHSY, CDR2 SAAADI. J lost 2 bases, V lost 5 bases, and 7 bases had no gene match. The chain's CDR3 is CASSSAGVPTDTQYF. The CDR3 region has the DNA TGCGCCAGCAGTTCGGCGGGGGTACCCACAGATACGCAGTATTTT.

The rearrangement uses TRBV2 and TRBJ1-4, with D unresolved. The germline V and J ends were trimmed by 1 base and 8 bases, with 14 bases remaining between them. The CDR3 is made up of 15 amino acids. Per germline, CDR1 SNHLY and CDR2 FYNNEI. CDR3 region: CASSEGLGGGEKLFF. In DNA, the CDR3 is TGTGCCAGCAGTGAAGGCTTAGGTGGAGGAGAAAAACTGTTTTTT.

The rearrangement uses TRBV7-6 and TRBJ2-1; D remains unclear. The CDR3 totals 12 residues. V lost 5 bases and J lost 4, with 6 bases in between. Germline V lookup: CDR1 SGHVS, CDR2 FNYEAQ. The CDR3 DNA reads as TGTGCCAGCAGCCCTGGGTACAATGAGCAGTTCTTC. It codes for CASSPGYNEQFF.

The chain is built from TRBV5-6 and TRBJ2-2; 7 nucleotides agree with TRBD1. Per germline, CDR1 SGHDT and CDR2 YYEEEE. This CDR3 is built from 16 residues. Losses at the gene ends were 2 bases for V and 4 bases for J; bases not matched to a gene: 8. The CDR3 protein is CASSFRGTEFTGELFF. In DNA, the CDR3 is TGTGCCAGCAGCTTCCGTGGGACAGAGTTCACCGGGGAGCTGTTTTTT.

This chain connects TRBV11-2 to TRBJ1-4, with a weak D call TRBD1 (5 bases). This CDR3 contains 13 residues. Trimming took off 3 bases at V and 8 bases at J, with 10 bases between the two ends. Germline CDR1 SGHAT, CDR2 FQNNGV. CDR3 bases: TGTGCCAGCAGCTTTTCGGCAGGGGAAAAACTGTTTTTT. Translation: CASSFSAGEKLFF.

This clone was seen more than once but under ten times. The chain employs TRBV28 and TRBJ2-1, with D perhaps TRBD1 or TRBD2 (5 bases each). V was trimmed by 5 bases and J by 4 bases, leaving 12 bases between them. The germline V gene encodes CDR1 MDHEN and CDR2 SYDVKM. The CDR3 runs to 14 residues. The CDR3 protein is CASSGRDLYNEQFF. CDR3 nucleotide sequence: TGTGCCAGCAGTGGCCGGGACCTATACAATGAGCAGTTCTTC.

CDR3 in amino acids: CASSEVQGWADTQYF. CDR3 DNA sequence: TGTGCCAGCAGTGAAGTTCAGGGCTGGGCAGATACGCAGTATTTT. The chain employs TRBV25-1 and TRBJ2-3, with D tentatively TRBD1 (5 bases). The ends were cut back, 2 bases at V and 4 bases at J, with 13 bases in the middle. The CDR3 sequence is 15 residues long. The germline V gene has CDR1 MGHDK and CDR2 SYGVNS.